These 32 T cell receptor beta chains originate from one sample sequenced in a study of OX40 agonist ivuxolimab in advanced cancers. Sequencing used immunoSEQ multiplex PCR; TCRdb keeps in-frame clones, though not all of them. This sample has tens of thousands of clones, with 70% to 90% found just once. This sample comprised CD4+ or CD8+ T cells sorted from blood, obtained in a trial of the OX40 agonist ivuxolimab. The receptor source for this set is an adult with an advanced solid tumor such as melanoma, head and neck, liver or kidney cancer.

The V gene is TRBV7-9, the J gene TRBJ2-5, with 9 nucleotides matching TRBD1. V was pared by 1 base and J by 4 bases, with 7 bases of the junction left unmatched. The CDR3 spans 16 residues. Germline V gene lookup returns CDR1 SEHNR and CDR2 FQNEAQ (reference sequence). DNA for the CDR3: TGTGCCAGCAGCTTAGTCGGGACAGGGCAGCGAGAGACCCAGTACTTC. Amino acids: CASSLVGTGQRETQYF.

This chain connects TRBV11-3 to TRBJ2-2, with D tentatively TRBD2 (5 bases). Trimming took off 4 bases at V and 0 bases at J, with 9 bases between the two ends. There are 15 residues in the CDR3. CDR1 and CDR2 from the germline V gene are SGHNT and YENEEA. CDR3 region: CASSSSGANTGELFF. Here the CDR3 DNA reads TGTGCCAGCAGCTCCTCCGGGGCGAACACCGGGGAGCTGTTTTTT. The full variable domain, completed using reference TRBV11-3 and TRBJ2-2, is EAGVVQSPRYKIIEKKQPVAFWCNPISGHNTLYWYLQNLGQGPELLIRYENEEAVDDSQLPKDRFSAERLKGVDSTLKIQPAELGDSAVYLCASSSSGANTGELFFGEGSRLTVL.

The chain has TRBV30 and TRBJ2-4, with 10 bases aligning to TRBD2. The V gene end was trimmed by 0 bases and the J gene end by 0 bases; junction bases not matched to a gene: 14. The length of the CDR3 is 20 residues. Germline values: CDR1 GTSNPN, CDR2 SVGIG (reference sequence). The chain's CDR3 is CAWSVKSSTSGVIAKNIQYF. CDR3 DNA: TGTGCCTGGAGTGTAAAGAGTAGCACTAGCGGGGTAATAGCCAAAAACATTCAGTACTTC.

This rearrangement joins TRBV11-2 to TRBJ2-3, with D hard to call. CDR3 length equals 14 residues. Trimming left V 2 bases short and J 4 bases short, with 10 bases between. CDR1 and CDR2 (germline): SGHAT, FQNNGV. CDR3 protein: CASSLIGFADTQYF. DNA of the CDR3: TGTGCCAGCAGCTTAATCGGGTTCGCAGATACGCAGTATTTT. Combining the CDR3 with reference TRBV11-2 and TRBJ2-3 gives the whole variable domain EAGVAQSPRYKIIEKRQSVAFWCNPISGHATLYWYQQILGQGPKLLIQFQNNGVVDDSQLPKDRFSAERLKGVDSTLKIQPAKLEDSAVYLCASSLIGFADTQYFGPGTRLTVL.

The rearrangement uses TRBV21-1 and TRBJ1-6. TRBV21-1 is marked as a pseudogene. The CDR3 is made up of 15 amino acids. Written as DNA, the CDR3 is TGTGCCAGCAGCTGCGGGGCACAGGGTAATTCACCCCTCCACTTT. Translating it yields CASSCGAQGNSPLHF.

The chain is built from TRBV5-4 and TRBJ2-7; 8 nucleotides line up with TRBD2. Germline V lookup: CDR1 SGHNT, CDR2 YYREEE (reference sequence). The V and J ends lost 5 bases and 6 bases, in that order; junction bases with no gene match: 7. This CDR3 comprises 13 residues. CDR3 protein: CASSSREGREQYF. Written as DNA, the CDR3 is TGTGCCAGCAGTTCCCGGGAGGGCCGCGAGCAGTACTTC.

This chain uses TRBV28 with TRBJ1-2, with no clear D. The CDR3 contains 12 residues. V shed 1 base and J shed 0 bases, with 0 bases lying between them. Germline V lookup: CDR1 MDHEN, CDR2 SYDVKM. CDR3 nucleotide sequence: TGTGCCAGCAGTTTATCTAACTATGGCTACACCTTC. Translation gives CASSLSNYGYTF.

CDR3 residues: CASTYSLGTEAFF. CDR3 DNA sequence: TGTGCCAGCACCTACTCCTTGGGCACTGAAGCTTTCTTT. The rearrangement uses TRBV7-9 and TRBJ1-1; D is unclear. The CDR3 covers 13 residues. CDR1 is SEHNR and CDR2 is FQNEAQ in the germline V gene (reference sequence). Trimming shortened V by 7 bases and J by 4 bases, and 13 bases separated the two germline ends. Filled out from reference TRBV7-9 and TRBJ1-1, the complete variable domain reads DTGVSQNPRHKITKRGQNVTFRCDPISEHNRLYWYRQTLGQGPEFLTYFQNEAQLEKSRLLSDRFSAERPKGSFSTLEIQRTEQGDSAMYLCASTYSLGTEAFFGQGTRLTVV.

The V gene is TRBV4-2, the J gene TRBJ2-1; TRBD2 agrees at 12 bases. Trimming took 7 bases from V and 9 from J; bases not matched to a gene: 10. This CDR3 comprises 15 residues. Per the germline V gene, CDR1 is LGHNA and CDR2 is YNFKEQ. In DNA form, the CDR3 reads TGTGCCAGCAAACCCCTAGCGGGAGGGTTAGGTGAGCAGTTCTTC. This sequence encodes CASKPLAGGLGEQFF.

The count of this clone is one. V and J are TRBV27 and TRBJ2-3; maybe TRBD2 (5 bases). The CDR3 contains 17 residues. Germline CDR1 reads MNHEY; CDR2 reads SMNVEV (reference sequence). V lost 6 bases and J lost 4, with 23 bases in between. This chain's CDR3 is CASSATPPASRPDTQYF. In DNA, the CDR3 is TGTGCCAGCAGCGCTACCCCTCCCGCTAGCCGTCCAGATACGCAGTATTTT.

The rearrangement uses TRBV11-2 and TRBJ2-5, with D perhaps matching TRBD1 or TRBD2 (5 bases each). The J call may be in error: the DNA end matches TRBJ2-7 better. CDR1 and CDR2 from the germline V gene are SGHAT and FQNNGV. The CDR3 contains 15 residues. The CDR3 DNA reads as TGTGCCAGCAGCTTAGATTTCGGGGCGTTATCCGAGCAGTACTTC. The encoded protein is CASSLDFGALSEQYF.

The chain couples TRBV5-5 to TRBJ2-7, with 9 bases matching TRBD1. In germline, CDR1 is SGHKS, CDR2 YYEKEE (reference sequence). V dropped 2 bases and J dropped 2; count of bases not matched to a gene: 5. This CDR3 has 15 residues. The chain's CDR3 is CASSLTGTGTYEQYF. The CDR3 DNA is TGTGCCAGCAGCTTAACCGGGACAGGGACCTACGAGCAGTACTTC.

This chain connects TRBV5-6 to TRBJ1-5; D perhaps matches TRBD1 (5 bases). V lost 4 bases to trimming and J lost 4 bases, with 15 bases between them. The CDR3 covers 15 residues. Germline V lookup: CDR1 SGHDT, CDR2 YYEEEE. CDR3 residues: CASSGRGSWNQPQHF. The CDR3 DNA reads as TGTGCCAGCAGCGGGCGGGGGTCGTGGAATCAGCCCCAGCATTTT.

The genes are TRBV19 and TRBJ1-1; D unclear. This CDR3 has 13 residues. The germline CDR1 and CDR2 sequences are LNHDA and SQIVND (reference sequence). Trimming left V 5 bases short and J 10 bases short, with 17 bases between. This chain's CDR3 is CASSYLPQTIAFF. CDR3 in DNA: TGTGCCAGTAGTTACCTCCCACAGACCATAGCTTTCTTT.

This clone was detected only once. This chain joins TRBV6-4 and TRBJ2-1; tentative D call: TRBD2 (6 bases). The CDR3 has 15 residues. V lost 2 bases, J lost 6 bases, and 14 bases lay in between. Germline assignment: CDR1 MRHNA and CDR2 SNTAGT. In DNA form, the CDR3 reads TGTGCCAGCAGTGACCTCGGGACTCCACGCAATGAGCAGTTCTTC. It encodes CASSDLGTPRNEQFF.

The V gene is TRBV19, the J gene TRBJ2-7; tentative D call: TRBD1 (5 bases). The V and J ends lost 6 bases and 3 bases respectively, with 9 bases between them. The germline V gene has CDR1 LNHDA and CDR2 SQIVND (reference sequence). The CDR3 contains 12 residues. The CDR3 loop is CASSRDFYEQYF. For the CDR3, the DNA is TGTGCCAGTAGCAGGGATTTCTACGAGCAGTACTTC.

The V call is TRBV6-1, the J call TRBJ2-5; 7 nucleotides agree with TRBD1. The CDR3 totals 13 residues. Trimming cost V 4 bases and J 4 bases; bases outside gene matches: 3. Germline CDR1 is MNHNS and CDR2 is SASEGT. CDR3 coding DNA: TGTGCCAGCAGTGGGACAGGAGGAGAGACCCAGTACTTC. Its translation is CASSGTGGETQYF.

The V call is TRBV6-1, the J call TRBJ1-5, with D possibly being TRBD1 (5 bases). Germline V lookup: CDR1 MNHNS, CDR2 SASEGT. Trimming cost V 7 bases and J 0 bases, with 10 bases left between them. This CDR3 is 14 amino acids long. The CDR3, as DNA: TGTGCCAGCACTCAGGGATATAGCAATCAGCCCCAGCATTTT. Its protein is CASTQGYSNQPQHF.

CDR3 loop: CASSVSGGDTQYF. The CDR3 bases are TGTGCCAGCAGTGTTTCAGGGGGGGATACGCAGTATTTT. The chain has TRBV25-1 and TRBJ2-3; the D gene is possibly TRBD1 (7 bases). CDR1 is MGHDK and CDR2 is SYGVNS in the germline V gene. Between the trimmed V and J ends, which lost 4 bases and 6 bases, there was a span of 11 bases. The CDR3 is made up of 13 amino acids.

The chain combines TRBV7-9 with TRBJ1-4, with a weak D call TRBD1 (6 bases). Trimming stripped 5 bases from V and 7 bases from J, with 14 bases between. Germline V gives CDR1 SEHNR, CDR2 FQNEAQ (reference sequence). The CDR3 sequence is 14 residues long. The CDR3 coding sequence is TGTGCCAGCAGCCAGGGACAAGGCCCTGAAAAACTGTTTTTT. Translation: CASSQGQGPEKLFF.

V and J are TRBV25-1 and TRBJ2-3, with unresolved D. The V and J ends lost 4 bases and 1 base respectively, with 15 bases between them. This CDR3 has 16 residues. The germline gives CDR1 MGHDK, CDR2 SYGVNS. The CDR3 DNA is TGTGCCAGCAGTGCCCCTATAGGGTGGGGCACAGATACGCAGTATTTT. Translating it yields CASSAPIGWGTDTQYF. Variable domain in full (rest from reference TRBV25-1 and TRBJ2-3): EADIYQTPRYLVIGTGKKITLECSQTMGHDKMYWYQQDPGMELHLIHYSYGVNSTEKGDLSSESTVSRIRTEHFPLTLESARPSHTSQYLCASSAPIGWGTDTQYFGPGTRLTVL.

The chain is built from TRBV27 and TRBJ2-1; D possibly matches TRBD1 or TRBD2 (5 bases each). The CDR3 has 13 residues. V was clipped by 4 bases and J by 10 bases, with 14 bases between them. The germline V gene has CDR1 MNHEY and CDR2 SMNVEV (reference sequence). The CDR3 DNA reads TGTGCCAGCAGTTCGGGACCCGATTACGAGCAGTTCTTC. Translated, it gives CASSSGPDYEQFF.

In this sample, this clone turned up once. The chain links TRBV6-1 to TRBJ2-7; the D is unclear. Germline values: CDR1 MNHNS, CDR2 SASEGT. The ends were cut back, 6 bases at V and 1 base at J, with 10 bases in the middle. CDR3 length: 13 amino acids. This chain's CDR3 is CASSPLISYEQYF. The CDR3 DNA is TGTGCCAGCAGCCCGCTTATATCCTACGAGCAGTACTTC.

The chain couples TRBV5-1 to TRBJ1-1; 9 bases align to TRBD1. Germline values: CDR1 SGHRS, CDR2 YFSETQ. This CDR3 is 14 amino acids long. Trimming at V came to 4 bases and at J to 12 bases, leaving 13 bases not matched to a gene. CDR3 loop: CASSPSTGGVESFF. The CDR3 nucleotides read TGCGCCAGCAGCCCGTCGACAGGGGGAGTAGAATCTTTCTTT.

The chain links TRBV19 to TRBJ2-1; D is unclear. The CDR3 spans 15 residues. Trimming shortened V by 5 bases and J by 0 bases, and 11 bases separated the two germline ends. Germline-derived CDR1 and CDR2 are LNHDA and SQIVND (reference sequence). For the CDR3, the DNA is TGTGCCAGTAGTGCCCCGCAGAGCTCCTACAATGAGCAGTTCTTC. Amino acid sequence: CASSAPQSSYNEQFF.

CDR3 bases: TGTGCCTGGAGTGTAGGGGGTTTTCCCTACGAGCAGTACTTC. Residues: CAWSVGGFPYEQYF. V usage is TRBV30 and J usage is TRBJ2-7, with D possibly matching TRBD1 (6 bases). This CDR3 has 14 residues. Per the germline V gene, CDR1 is GTSNPN and CDR2 is SVGIG (reference sequence). V lost 0 bases and J lost 2, with 11 bases in between.

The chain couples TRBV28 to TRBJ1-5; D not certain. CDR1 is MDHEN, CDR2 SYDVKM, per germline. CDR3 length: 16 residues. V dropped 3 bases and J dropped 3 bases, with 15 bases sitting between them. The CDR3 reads CASSFGRSSNNQPQHF. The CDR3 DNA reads TGTGCCAGCAGTTTTGGTCGTAGTTCTAACAATCAGCCCCAGCATTTT.

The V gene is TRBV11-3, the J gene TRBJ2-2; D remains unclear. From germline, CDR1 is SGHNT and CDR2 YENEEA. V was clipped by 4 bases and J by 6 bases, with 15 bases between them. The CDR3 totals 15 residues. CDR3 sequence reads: CASSSLTGAPGELFF. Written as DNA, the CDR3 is TGTGCCAGCAGCTCACTTACCGGAGCTCCCGGGGAGCTGTTTTTT.

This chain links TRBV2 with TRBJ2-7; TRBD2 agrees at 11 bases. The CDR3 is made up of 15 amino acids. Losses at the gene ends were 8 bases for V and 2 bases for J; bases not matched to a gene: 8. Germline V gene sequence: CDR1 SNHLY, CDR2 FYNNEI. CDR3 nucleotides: TGTGCCAGCCATTTCGGGACTAGCGGAGCCTACGAGCAGTACTTC. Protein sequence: CASHFGTSGAYEQYF.

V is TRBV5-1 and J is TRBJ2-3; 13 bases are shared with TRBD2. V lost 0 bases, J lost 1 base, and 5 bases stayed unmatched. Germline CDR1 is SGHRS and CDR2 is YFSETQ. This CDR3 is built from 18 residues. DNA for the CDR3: TGCGCCAGCAGCTTGGGACTAGCGGGAGGAAGAGGCACAGATACGCAGTATTTT. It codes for CASSLGLAGGRGTDTQYF.

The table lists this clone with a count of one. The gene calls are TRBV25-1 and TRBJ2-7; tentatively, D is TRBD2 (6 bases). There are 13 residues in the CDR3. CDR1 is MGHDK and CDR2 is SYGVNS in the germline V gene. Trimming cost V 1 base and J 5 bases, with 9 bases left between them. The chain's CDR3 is CASSESLANEQYF. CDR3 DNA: TGTGCCAGCAGTGAATCACTAGCAAACGAGCAGTACTTC.

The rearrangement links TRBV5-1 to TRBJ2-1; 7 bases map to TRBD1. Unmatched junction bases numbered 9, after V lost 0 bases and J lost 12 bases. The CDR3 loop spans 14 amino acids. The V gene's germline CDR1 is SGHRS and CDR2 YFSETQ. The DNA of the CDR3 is TGCGCCAGCAGCTTGGACGGCGGCTCAGGGGGGCAGTTCTTC. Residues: CASSLDGGSGGQFF.